A single sample is the source of the 30 T cell receptor delta chains below, sequenced in a study of gamma-delta chains in newborns, infants, children (dated by TCRdb to between 2019 and 2020). The listed sequencing device is Illumina MiSeq. Via CATT, TCRdb reprocessed the public reads, and rows with identical DNA were then joined. Recorded for this sample are under 6,000 delta-chain clones; 4.5% to 5.5% of them occurred a single time. The ten top clones hold about 6.4% of the sample. The sequenced sample was blood. These receptors came from a child who was a newborn, infant or young child, either healthy, febrile or measles-vaccinated (not recorded which).

This clone was recorded a few times. Given a far larger clone just one base away, this is likely a sequencing read error. The V and J genes are TRDV2 and TRDJ2, with 10 nucleotides matching TRDD3. The CDR3 extends over 14 amino acids. Germline V gives CDR1 GEAIGNYY, CDR2 EKD. V was clipped by 5 bases and J by 5 bases; unmatched bases: 4. The CDR3 is CACGLLGDTAQLFF. In DNA, the CDR3 is TGTGCCTGTGGCCTACTGGGGGATACAGCACAACTCTTCTTT.

This clone is medium-sized (0.01 to 0.1%). The rearrangement links TRDV2 to TRDJ1, with D perhaps matching TRDD3 (6 bases). CDR3 length equals 12 residues. The V end lost 5 bases, the J end lost 4 bases, and 10 bases lay between the germline ends. The germline V gene encodes CDR1 GEAIGNYY and CDR2 EKD. The DNA for the CDR3 is TGTGCCTGTGGACTACTGGGCGATAAACTCATCTTT. The encoded protein is CACGLLGDKLIF.

This clone was picked up a small number of times. A much larger clone lies one base from this, so it may be a read error. The chain joins TRDV2 to TRDJ1; D perhaps matches TRDD3 (5 bases). Germline V gene lookup returns CDR1 GEAIGNYY and CDR2 EKD. This CDR3 is built from 19 residues. V was cut by 0 bases and J by 0 bases, with 22 bases left in between. The CDR3 sequence is CACDTVGEFRSGYTDKLIF. The CDR3, as DNA: TGTGCCTGTGACACCGTCGGGGAGTTTAGAAGCGGGTACACCGATAAACTCATCTTT.

This clone is termed medium-sized. The genes are TRDV2 and TRDJ2; maybe TRDD3 (5 bases). Trimming took 3 bases from V and 0 from J, leaving 13 bases between them. CDR3 size: 16 residues. CDR1 is GEAIGNYY, CDR2 EKD, per germline. CDR3 DNA sequence: TGTGCCTGTGACCCATTAATACGCCCTTTGACAGCACAACTCTTCTTT. It codes for CACDPLIRPLTAQLFF.

A remark on this clone: One base separates it from a far larger clone, so it is likely a read error. The chain combines TRDV2 with TRDJ1; the match to TRDD3 covers 10 bases. CDR1 is GEAIGNYY and CDR2 is EKD in the germline V gene. The CDR3 sequence is 19 residues long. V was pared by 0 bases and J by 4 bases, with 16 bases of the junction left unmatched. CDR3 sequence (DNA): TGTGCCTGTGACACCGTCGGGGGATACGCGGGTGGGAGGAGCGATAAACTCATCTTT. Translated, it gives CACDTVGGYAGGRSDKLIF.

As for this clone: At one end the junction does not follow the germline gene, possibly because of a read error. The CDR3 reads CACDTIQAGGYSGSDKLIF. CDR3 DNA sequence: TGTGCCTGTGACACCATTCAAGCTGGGGGATATAGCGGTAGCGATAAACTCATATTT. The chain combines TRDV2 with TRDJ1; 10 nucleotides agree with TRDD3. Germline CDR1 is GEAIGNYY and CDR2 is EKD. The CDR3 has 19 amino acids.

This clone occurred a few times. One base away lies a much larger clone, so this may be a sequencing read error. The sample has other DNA sequences that encode this CDR3 too. The chain combines TRDV2 with TRDJ1; D not certain. The CDR3 covers 19 residues. Germline CDR1 and CDR2: GEAIGNYY and EKD. The CDR3 loop reads CACDTVAGYGSDPYLKLIF. The CDR3 DNA follows: TGTGCCTGCGACACCGTGGCCGGTTATGGGTCGGACCCTTACCTTAAACTCATCTTT.

This clone was observed a handful of times. The J gene is TRDJ3, the V gene TRDV2; 10 bases agree with TRDD3. The CDR3 extends over 19 amino acids. The germline gives CDR1 GEAIGNYY, CDR2 EKD. The junction had 5 bases not matched to a gene; V was cut back by 1 base and J by 0 bases. In nucleotides, the CDR3 is TGTGCCTGTGACACTGGGGGATACTTGAGCTCCTGGGACACCCGACAGATGTTTTTC. It encodes CACDTGGYLSSWDTRQMFF.

Comments on this clone: A read error may account for a junction end that differs from germline. V and J are TRDV2 and TRDJ1; TRDD3 agrees at 13 bases. The CDR3 has 18 amino acids. From germline, CDR1 is GEAIGNYY and CDR2 EKD. The CDR3 region has the DNA TGTGCCAGTGACGCTTTACTGGGGGATACGCGCCCAGGGAATGCACTCATCTTT. Its protein product is CASDALLGDTRPGNALIF.

In its sample, this clone ranks as medium-sized. The chain recombines TRDV2 with TRDJ1, with 8 bases fitting TRDD3. CDR3 size: 23 residues. The V and J ends lost 3 bases and 2 bases, in that order; junction bases with no gene match: 31. Per germline, CDR1 GEAIGNYY and CDR2 EKD. In nucleotides, the CDR3 is TGTGCCTGTGACCCCCTTCCCACCAAGGGAACTGGGGGCCCCGGCGGGAGAACCGATAAACTCATCTTT. Protein: CACDPLPTKGTGGPGGRTDKLIF.

This clone qualifies as medium-sized. The same CDR3 arises from other DNA sequences in this sample as well. This chain connects TRDV2 to TRDJ1; D remains unclear. Trimming took off 3 bases at V and 2 bases at J, with 15 bases between the two ends. The CDR3 runs 15 residues. Germline V gene data show CDR1 as GEAIGNYY and CDR2 as EKD. The CDR3 spells CACDPLVHKTDKLIF. In nucleotides, the CDR3 is TGTGCCTGTGACCCTCTCGTTCACAAGACCGATAAACTCATCTTT.

This clone is labeled as medium-sized. The sample holds other DNA sequences that translate to the same CDR3. The V call is TRDV1, the J call TRDJ1; 12 nucleotides line up with TRDD3. The CDR3 has 20 amino acids. Germline V lookup: CDR1 TSWWSYY, CDR2 QGS. V dropped 0 bases and J dropped 0; count of bases not matched to a gene: 11. In nucleotides, the CDR3 is TGTGCTCTTGGGGAACTCCACCTCAACTGGGGGATACCGTACACCGATAAACTCATCTTT. This gives the protein CALGELHLNWGIPYTDKLIF.

This clone ranks as medium-sized. The chain recombines TRDV1 with TRDJ1, with 11 positions matching TRDD3. The CDR3 spans 23 residues. Germline V gene lookup returns CDR1 TSWWSYY and CDR2 QGS. The V segment lost 1 base and the J segment 0 bases; nucleotides outside the gene matches: 22. CDR3 residues: CALGEPSFLPYWGISLYTDKLIF. The CDR3 DNA sequence: TGTGCTCTTGGGGAACCGTCCTTCCTACCATACTGGGGGATATCCTTGTACACCGATAAACTCATCTTT.

With regard to this clone: At one end, the junction sequence differs from germline, possibly due to a read error. The same CDR3 also results from other DNA sequences found in this sample. V and J are TRDV2 and TRDJ1, with 7 bases fitting TRDD3. Germline CDR1 reads GEAIGNYY; CDR2 reads EKD. The CDR3 contains 23 residues. CDR3 in DNA: TGTGCCTGCGACACTGTCTCCCCTCCTTATGGGGGAAGCCCGAATAAAAACACCGATAAACTCATCTTT. It codes for CACDTVSPPYGGSPNKNTDKLIF.

The J gene was identified as TRDJ3, and no V gene was called; TRDD3, the table's D call, lacks a check against the DNA. CDR3 size: 23 residues. Here the CDR3 reads CACDTVPRRTGGTSSWDTRQMFF. CDR3 in DNA: TGTGCCTGTGACACCGTCCCCCGCCGTACTGGGGGTACTAGCTCCTGGGACACCCGACAGATGTTTTTC.

This clone is termed medium-sized. The chain recombines TRDV2 with TRDJ3; 11 nucleotides line up with TRDD3. Germline values: CDR1 GEAIGNYY, CDR2 EKD. CDR3 length equals 22 residues. The V and J ends lost 0 bases and 0 bases, in that order; junction bases with no gene match: 12. CDR3 DNA: TGTGCCTGTGACACCGGAACTGGGGGATATCTCGATCGCTCCTGGGACACCCGACAGATGTTTTTC. It yields the protein CACDTGTGGYLDRSWDTRQMFF.

There are a few counts of this clone. The CDR3 is CACDSVGDTRRGAFGDTDKLIF. The DNA for the CDR3 is TGTGCCTGTGACTCCGTGGGGGATACGCGTCGGGGCGCCTTCGGGGACACCGATAAACTCATCTTT. V and J are TRDV2 and TRDJ1; 11 bases agree with TRDD3. Germline V lookup: CDR1 GEAIGNYY, CDR2 EKD. CDR3 size: 22 residues. V shed 3 bases and J 0 bases; nucleotides not matched to a gene: 23.

This clone has only a few counts. A much larger clonotype is one base distant, so this may be a read error. This chain links TRDV1 with TRDJ1, with 11 bases that match TRDD3. J gave up 0 bases and V 1 base, and 22 bases lay outside the gene matches. The CDR3 covers 23 residues. The germline CDR1 and CDR2 sequences are TSWWSYY and QGS. The DNA of the CDR3 is TGTGCTCTTGGGGAACCGTCCTTCCCACCATACTGGGGGATATCCTTGTACACCGATAAACTCATCTTT. Encoded protein: CALGEPSFPPYWGISLYTDKLIF.

The V and J genes are TRDV1 and TRDJ1, with 13 bases lining up with TRDD3. CDR1 and CDR2 from the germline V gene are TSWWSYY and QGS. The ends lost 2 bases at V and 5 bases at J; junction bases unmatched: 29. CDR3 length: 24 amino acids. For the CDR3, the DNA is TGTGCTCTTGGGGAATCCTTCCTACACCCTACCAACTGGGGGATACGAAGTTGGCTAGATAAACTCATCTTT. It translates to CALGESFLHPTNWGIRSWLDKLIF.

The chain joins TRDV2 to TRDJ1, with 8 bases aligning to TRDD3. This CDR3 is 14 amino acids long. CDR1 is GEAIGNYY, CDR2 EKD, per germline. V was pared by 2 bases and J by 3 bases, with 4 bases of the junction left unmatched. CDR3 in amino acids: CACDNLLGADKLIF. The CDR3 DNA reads TGTGCCTGTGACAACTTACTGGGGGCCGATAAACTCATCTTT.

This clone was detected only a few times. The chain carries TRDV2 and TRDJ3; TRDD3 agrees at 8 bases. With V trimmed by 0 bases and J by 0 bases, 6 bases remained unmatched. Germline lookup yields CDR1 GEAIGNYY and CDR2 EKD. This CDR3 contains 19 residues. The CDR3 sequence: CACDTLGDRLSWDTRQMFF. The DNA for the CDR3 is TGTGCCTGTGACACCCTGGGGGACCGCCTCTCCTGGGACACCCGACAGATGTTTTTC.

By frequency in the sample, this clone is medium-sized. The V call is TRDV2, the J call TRDJ1, with 12 bases lining up with TRDD3. The germline V gene encodes CDR1 GEAIGNYY and CDR2 EKD. The CDR3 length is 19 residues. V shed 3 bases and J 0 bases; nucleotides not matched to a gene: 13. In DNA, the CDR3 is TGTGCCTGTGACCCACTGGGGGATACCCGGCTCTTGTACACCGATAAACTCATCTTT. This translates into CACDPLGDTRLLYTDKLIF.

This clone was observed a handful of times. One base away lies a much larger clone, so this may be a sequencing read error. The chain recombines TRDV2 with TRDJ2; 11 positions agree with TRDD3. V lost 0 bases to trimming and J lost 6 bases; unmatched junction nucleotides: 8. In germline, CDR1 is GEAIGNYY, CDR2 EKD. This CDR3 spans 17 amino acids. The CDR3 bases are TGTGCCTGTGACACCGTTACTGGGGGATATAAGGCAGCACAACTCTTCTTT. Its protein is CACDTVTGGYKAAQLFF.

With regard to this clone: This may be a read error, as it is one base from a much larger clone. The same CDR3 is also encoded by other DNA sequences in this sample. The rearrangement uses TRDV2 and TRDJ2, with 10 positions matching TRDD3. Germline loops: CDR1 GEAIGNYY, CDR2 EKD. This CDR3 comprises 17 residues. The CDR3 DNA is TGTGCCTGTGACACCGTGTTGGGGGATACTTTGACGGCACAACTCTTCTTT. Translation: CACDTVLGDTLTAQLFF.

The chain carries TRDV2 and TRDJ1; the D gene could be TRDD2 or TRDD3 (5 bases each). TCRdb leaves out the J gene; it was filled in here by matching the DNA to germline. V was clipped by 0 bases and J by 2 bases, with 27 bases between them. Germline V gene sequence: CDR1 GEAIGNYY, CDR2 EKD. The CDR3 covers 20 residues. In DNA form, the CDR3 reads TGTGCCTGTGACACCCACTTCCCACGGGGGTCGGGGGTTCTAACCGATAAACTCATCTTT. It specifies CACDTHFPRGSGVLTDKLIF.

This clone came up a few times. The junction departs from the called germline gene at one end, perhaps through a read error. V and J are TRDV1 and TRDJ1; TRDD3 agrees at 11 bases. The germline CDR1 and CDR2 sequences are TSWWSYY and QGS. The CDR3 totals 20 residues. CDR3 loop: CALGEYRGTYWGIYTNKLIF. The CDR3 coding sequence is TGTGCTCTTGGGGAATACCGGGGGACTTACTGGGGGATATACACCAATAAACTCATCTTT.

This clone has more than one count but fewer than ten. The rearrangement links TRDV2 to TRDJ1; TRDD3 agrees at 8 bases. Germline CDR1 and CDR2: GEAIGNYY and EKD. The CDR3 is 15 residues long. With V trimmed by 3 bases and J by 1 base, 6 bases remained unmatched. CDR3 DNA: TGTGCCTGTGACCCGCTGGGGGAGGGCACCGATAAACTCATCTTT. This codes for CACDPLGEGTDKLIF.

The chain is built from TRDV1 and TRDJ1; 7 bases are shared with TRDD2. The germline gives CDR1 TSWWSYY, CDR2 QGS. The CDR3 covers 18 residues. V was pared by 5 bases and J by 0 bases, with 15 bases of the junction left unmatched. CDR3 nucleotide sequence: TGTGCTCTTGGGTTATGTTCCTACGCGGTTCCGTACACCGATAAACTCATCTTT. Translated: CALGLCSYAVPYTDKLIF.

The sample holds a few counts of this clone. The junction departs from germline at one end; a sequencing error may be responsible. The chain has TRDV2 and TRDJ3; D is perhaps TRDD3 (5 bases). The germline gives CDR1 GEAIGNYY, CDR2 EKD. The CDR3 runs to 19 residues. Here the CDR3 reads CACDTAGAASSWNTRQMFF. The CDR3 DNA follows: TGTGCCTGTGACACCGCGGGGGCCGCGAGCTCCTGGAACACCCGACAGATGTTTTTC.

This clone was seen only a few times. This same CDR3 is encoded by further DNA sequences in the sample. V and J are TRDV1 and TRDJ1; 13 bases map to TRDD3. Germline-derived CDR1 and CDR2 are TSWWSYY and QGS. This CDR3 contains 19 residues. The ends lost 1 base at V and 5 bases at J; junction bases unmatched: 13. CDR3 residues: CALGEQVYWGIRLADKLIF. The CDR3 nucleotides read TGTGCTCTTGGGGAACAAGTATACTGGGGGATACGCCTGGCAGATAAACTCATCTTT.